This T cell receptor beta chain was profiled in a study of tumor-infiltrating lymphocytes in primary liver carcinoma. Unsorted bulk tissue, roughly 19-33 mg of it, served as the source for co-extraction of RNA and DNA. The CDR3 runs 15 residues. Germline values: CDR1 LGHNA, CDR2 YNFKEQ. Total RNA amounting to around 540 ng was the source from which TCR beta cDNA was made with a constant-region primer. Amplification in three nested multiplex PCR rounds with slightly modified ARM-PCR gave rise to TCR beta libraries. TRBV1-TRBV30 forward primers paired with a C-beta reverse primer drove the first two PCR rounds, about 9 cycles each. Each CDR3 protein is one row after TCRdb ran MiXCR on the multiplex PCR reads. The sample contains about 120,000 distinct CDR3 sequences, approximately 71% of which appear only once.

Sample: tumor-adjacent normal liver tissue. This chain joins TRBV4-2 and TRBJ1-5; 9 nucleotides match TRBD1. This TCR derives from a woman in her fifties or sixties with primary liver carcinoma and hepatitis B virus infection. CDR3 DNA sequence: TGTGGCAGTAGCCAAGATGGACAGGGGAGTCAGCCCCAGCATTTT. This codes for CGSSQDGQGSQPQHF.